This TCR beta chain was identified during a study of identical twins. Template switching added a universal primer site; cDNA carried unique molecular identifiers. TCRdb re-called the 5' RACE reads with MiXCR, one entry per CDR3 protein. In the table there are approximately 220,000 distinct CDR3 sequences, roughly 7.5% of which are singletons. The CDR3 covers 15 residues. V was clipped by 1 base and J by 1 base, with 12 bases between them. The germline CDR1 and CDR2 sequences are SGHRS and YFSETQ. This clonotype was recorded a few times. Separately, the same data were catalogued under a study of yellow fever vaccine responses in identical twins. According to that study: It has been reported that, in twins, the vaccine T cell response seemed partly convergent and partly personalized.

This receptor was taken from a woman aged 18 to 35 in good health. The chain is built from TRBV5-1 and TRBJ2-7; D not certain. Sequenced: CD8+ T cells sorted from blood. DNA for the CDR3: TGCGCCAGCAGCTTGAGTCCAGGCTTATCCTACGAGCAGTACTTC. It encodes CASSLSPGLSYEQYF.